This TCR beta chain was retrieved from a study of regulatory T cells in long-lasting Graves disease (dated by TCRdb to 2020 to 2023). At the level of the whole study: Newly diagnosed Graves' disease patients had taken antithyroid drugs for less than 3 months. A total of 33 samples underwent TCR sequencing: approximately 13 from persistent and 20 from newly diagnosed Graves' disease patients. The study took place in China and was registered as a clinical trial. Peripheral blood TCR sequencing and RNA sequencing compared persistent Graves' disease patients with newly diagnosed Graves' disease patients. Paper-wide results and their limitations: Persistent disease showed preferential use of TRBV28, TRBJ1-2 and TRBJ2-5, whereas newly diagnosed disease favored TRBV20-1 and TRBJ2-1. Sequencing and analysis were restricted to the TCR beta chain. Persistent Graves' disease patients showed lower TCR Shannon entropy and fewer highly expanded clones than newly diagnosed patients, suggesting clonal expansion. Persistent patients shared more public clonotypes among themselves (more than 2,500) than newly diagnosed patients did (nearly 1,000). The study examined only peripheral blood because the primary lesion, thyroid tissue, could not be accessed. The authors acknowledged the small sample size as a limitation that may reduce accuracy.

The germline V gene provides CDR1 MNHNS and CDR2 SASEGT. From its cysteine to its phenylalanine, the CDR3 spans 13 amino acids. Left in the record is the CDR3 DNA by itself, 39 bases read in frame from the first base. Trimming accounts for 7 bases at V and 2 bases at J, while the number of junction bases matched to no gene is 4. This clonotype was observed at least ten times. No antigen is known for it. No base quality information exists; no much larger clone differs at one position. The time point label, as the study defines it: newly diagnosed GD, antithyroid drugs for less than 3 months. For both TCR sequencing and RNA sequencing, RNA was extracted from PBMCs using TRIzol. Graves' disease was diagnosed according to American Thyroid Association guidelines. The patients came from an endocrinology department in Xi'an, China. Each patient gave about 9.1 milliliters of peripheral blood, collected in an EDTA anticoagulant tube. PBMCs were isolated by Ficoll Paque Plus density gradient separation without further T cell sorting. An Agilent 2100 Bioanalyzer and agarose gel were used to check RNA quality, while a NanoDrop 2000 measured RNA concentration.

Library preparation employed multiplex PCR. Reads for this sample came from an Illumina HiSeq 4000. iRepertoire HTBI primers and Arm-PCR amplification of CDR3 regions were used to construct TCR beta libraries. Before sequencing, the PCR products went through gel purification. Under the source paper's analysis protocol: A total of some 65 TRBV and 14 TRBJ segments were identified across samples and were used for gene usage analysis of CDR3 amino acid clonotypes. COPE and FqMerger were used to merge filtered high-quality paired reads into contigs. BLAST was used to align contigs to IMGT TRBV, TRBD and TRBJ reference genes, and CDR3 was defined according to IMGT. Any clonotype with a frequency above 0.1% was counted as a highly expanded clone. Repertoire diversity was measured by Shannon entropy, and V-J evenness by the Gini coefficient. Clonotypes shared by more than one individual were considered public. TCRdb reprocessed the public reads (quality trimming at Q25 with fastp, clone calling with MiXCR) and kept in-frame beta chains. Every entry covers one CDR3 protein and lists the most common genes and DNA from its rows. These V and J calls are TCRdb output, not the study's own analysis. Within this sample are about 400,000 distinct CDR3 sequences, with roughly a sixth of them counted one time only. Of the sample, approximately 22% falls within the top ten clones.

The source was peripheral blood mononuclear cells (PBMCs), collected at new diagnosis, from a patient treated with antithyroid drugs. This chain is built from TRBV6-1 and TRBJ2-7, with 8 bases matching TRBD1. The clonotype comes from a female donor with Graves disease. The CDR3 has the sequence CASTGTGPYEQYF. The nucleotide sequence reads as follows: TGTGCCAGCACCGGGACAGGACCCTACGAGCAGTACTTC.